This paragraph covers one TCR beta chain sequence. This entry is derived from a study of blood T cell repertoires in COVID-19. About the study: Nucleic acid was either cDNA or gDNA, and it came from T cells, B-cell-depleted T cells, or PBMCs.

J lost 7 bases, V lost 5 bases, and 20 bases had no gene match. The CDR3 runs 19 residues. Germline-derived CDR1 and CDR2 are LNHDA and SQIVND (reference sequence). This table comes from immunoSEQ multiplex PCR, and its TCRdb copy is limited to in-frame clones, with some not included. The data contain about 100,000 clones, about 80% of them singletons. Sequenced: peripheral blood. The chain uses TRBV19 and TRBJ2-1, with TRBD2 matching over 10 bases. The TCR originated in a woman in her 70s with acute or convalescent COVID-19. The CDR3 DNA sequence: TGTGCCAGTAGTCGACTATGGGGTTCAGCTAGCGGGGGTATGAATGAGCAGTTCTTC. This sequence encodes CASSRLWGSASGGMNEQFF.